This T cell receptor beta chain was identified in a study of shared clonotypes between healthy human individuals. General study findings and limits: Clonotypes that were shared across a few donors made up around 5% of naive CD4 clonotypes. What naive subsets generally showed was a larger estimated richness than memory subsets showed. Limitation of the genetic and exposure-history diversity represented came from the few donors. Tissue TCR repertoires likely differ from these blood-only repertoires.

Germline loops: CDR1 GTSNPN, CDR2 SVGIG (reference sequence). The CDR3 extends over 19 amino acids. Between the trimmed V and J ends, which lost 0 bases and 6 bases, there was a span of 26 bases. The naive CD8 population came from CD45RO-negative cells selected for CCR7, without terminally differentiated effector memory CD45RA+ cells. The protocol was immunoSEQ multiplex PCR, while the TCRdb copy is restricted to in-frame clones and leaves out a portion. Of under 1 million clones in the sample, 96% were seen once. With regard to this clone: Its target is unknown.

The clonotype comes from a man in his thirties or forties in good health. The specimen sequenced was naive CD8+ T cells sorted from blood. This chain connects TRBV30 to TRBJ1-4, with D unresolved. CDR3 nucleotides: TGTGCCTGGAGTGTTCCTCGGGGAGGGATGATGAGATTTGATGAAAAACTGTTTTTT. Its translation is CAWSVPRGGMMRFDEKLFF.